The rows below give T cell receptor beta chains drawn from one sample of a study of blood T cell repertoires in COVID-19. Data came from immunoSEQ multiplex PCR; TCRdb stores just in-frame clones and leaves some out. The sample lists some 150,000 clones, less than 95% occurring once. Sequencing was carried out using peripheral blood. The receptor source for this set is a man over 45 with acute or convalescent COVID-19. Each CDR3 is given without its conserved first and last residue.

V	J	CDR3
TRBV27	TRBJ1-4	ASSSTGGIKLGANEKLF
TRBV7-3	TRBJ1-1	ASSLSGVTSAEAF
TRBV19	TRBJ1-6	ASSTRTGGYNSPLH
TRBV6-6	TRBJ1-6	ASSQGPPLH
TRBV6-5	TRBJ2-1	ASSYTRTGANEQF
TRBV7-9	TRBJ2-4	ASSLGAGIAKNIQY
TRBV9	TRBJ1-2	ASSVESNNYGYT
TRBV2	TRBJ1-4	ASRDYDRVGLF
TRBV4-1	TRBJ2-5	ASSQHETGGQETQY
TRBV10-3	TRBJ1-2	AISEGDTEDGYT
TRBV19	TRBJ2-5	ASSIAGRGPRKETQY
TRBV29-1	TRBJ2-6	SVDRGSGANVLT
TRBV11-2	TRBJ2-1	ASSSPRPSSYNEQF
TRBV3-1/TRBV3-2	TRBJ1-5	ASNQDYSNQPQH
TRBV19	TRBJ1-5	ASSDLQGAHQPQH
TRBV3-1/TRBV3-2	TRBJ1-4	ASSARQGADEKLF
TRBV30	TRBJ1-6	AWSTTVPPLH
TRBV5-1	TRBJ2-7	ASSHGQGNYEQY
TRBV5-6	TRBJ2-5	ASSLVGRGETQY
TRBV27	TRBJ2-2	ALSPQGMYTGELF
TRBV30	TRBJ1-2	AWSNGYGYT
TRBV9	TRBJ1-3	ASSGPFGNTIY
TRBV10-2	TRBJ1-3	AARGSGNTIY
TRBV5-1	TRBJ1-5	ASSLEPGSGNQPQH
TRBV6-1	TRBJ1-2	ASSESGERYT
TRBV15	TRBJ2-3	ATAPGHPTTDTQY
TRBV6-1	TRBJ1-1	ASREGGKGAEAF
TRBV5-1	TRBJ2-2	ASSLPRPTGELF
TRBV28	TRBJ1-1	ASSLGAGSTEAF
TRBV9	TRBJ2-1	ASSVELTALNEQF
TRBV28	TRBJ1-6	ASEAGTGANSPLH
TRBV4-3	TRBJ2-3	ASSQDLAGGPSDTQY
TRBV28	TRBJ2-5	ASSLLSGRYQETQY
TRBV5-1	TRBJ1-4	ASSLAGGWEKLF
TRBV7-9	TRBJ1-4	ASSFSGGAGSEEKLF
TRBV28	TRBJ1-2	ASSQGQAGYGYT
TRBV28	TRBJ1-2	ASSPGQGPRYT
TRBV5-4	TRBJ2-5	ASSLRGVGTQY
TRBV28	TRBJ1-5	ASSFSRSNQPQH
TRBV9	TRBJ2-5	ASSGPSGRETQY
TRBV13	TRBJ2-5	ASSLPRGRETQY
TRBV24-1	TRBJ1-4	ATSDSGGTNEKLF
TRBV5-1	TRBJ1-6	ASSLGREGAHSPLH
TRBV19	TRBJ2-5	ASRETSVNQETQY
TRBV28	TRBJ1-1	ASSLVQATAMNTEAF
TRBV7-3	TRBJ1-1	ASSDTGVWTEAF
TRBV6-5	TRBJ2-7	ASSYGLGGRYEQY
TRBV7-2	TRBJ1-1	ASSLGRMNTEAF
TRBV25-1	TRBJ1-5	ASSDSRGGVQPQH
TRBV4-1	TRBJ2-7	ASSQDLGQGREQY
TRBV4-1	TRBJ1-5	ASSHGGQPQH
TRBV9	TRBJ2-1	ASSKSGQGFYNEQF
TRBV10-3	TRBJ2-2	AINYGRGTGELF
TRBV28	TRBJ2-3	ASSLVVSGTQHPRLV
TRBV4-1	TRBJ2-7	ASSQDRTSGADEQY
TRBV18	TRBJ1-1	ASSPTTGTEAF
TRBV5-4	TRBJ1-2	ASSWDRGQVGYT
TRBV5-1	TRBJ1-5	APSGGFANQPQH
TRBV10-3	TRBJ2-1	AIRRSLAGGKDEQF
TRBV2	TRBJ1-1	ASTDGGGITEAF